The 3 T cell receptor beta chains listed next were all sequenced from one sample in a study of cytomegalovirus exposure and HLA in healthy donors. PCR primers comprised 60 Vbeta and 13 Jbeta primers. Profiled with immunoSEQ multiplex PCR; TCRdb holds only in-frame clones, not every one. Seen here are about 130,000 clones, approximately 79% observed once, and the top ten hold approximately 6.2%. The sequencing sample was made of PBMCs. The receptors come from a man aged 35-49 years in good health and CMV-seropositive.

V is TRBV6-5 and J is TRBJ2-3; D unclear. CDR1 and CDR2 (germline): MNHEY, SVGAGI. The CDR3 has 11 residues. Trimming pared 6 bases from V and 5 bases from J, leaving 6 bases between. CDR3 residues: CASRRLDTQYF. The CDR3, as DNA: TGTGCCAGCAGACGACTAGATACGCAGTATTTT.

This rearrangement joins TRBV18 to TRBJ2-5, with 7 positions matching TRBD2. The V gene end was trimmed by 4 bases and the J gene end by 1 base; junction bases not matched to a gene: 9. The CDR3 is made up of 16 amino acids. Germline CDR1 KGHSH, CDR2 LQKENI. CDR3 coding DNA: TGTGCCAGCTCACTCTTTAGACCGGGAGGCCAAGAGACCCAGTACTTC. Translating gives CASSLFRPGGQETQYF.

The sample holds a few counts of this clone. The chain uses TRBV6-1 and TRBJ2-7; TRBD1 aligns across 10 bases. CDR1 is MNHNS, CDR2 SASEGT, per germline. Losses at the gene ends were 5 bases for V and 7 bases for J; bases not matched to a gene: 5. This CDR3 has 13 residues. For the CDR3, the DNA is TGTGCCAGCAGTCGGGACAGGGGAGGAGAGCAGTACTTC. Protein sequence: CASSRDRGGEQYF.